This passage covers 18 T cell receptor beta chains from one sample sequenced in a study of blood T cell repertoires in COVID-19 (dated by TCRdb to 2020 to 2021). Library prep was done by the immunoSEQ multiplex PCR assay. TCRdb holds this immuneACCESS table with in-frame rearrangements only. Some clones are missing; in checked studies, unresolved V genes explain under half, and the rest has no known cause. The sample table contains about 34,000 clones; only one count was recorded for 88% of them. The ten top clones hold 14% to 15% of the sample. Sequencing was carried out using peripheral blood. Receptor source: a man in his sixties with active COVID-19.

The chain is built from TRBV7-6 and TRBJ2-7, with 11 bases that match TRBD2. Germline CDR1 reads SGHVS; CDR2 reads FNYEAQ. The CDR3 is 19 residues long. The junction had 18 bases not matched to a gene; V was cut back by 4 bases and J by 4 bases. The CDR3: CASSSRLAGLPDERYEQYF. The CDR3 DNA reads as TGTGCCAGCAGCTCCAGACTAGCGGGATTGCCGGACGAGAGGTACGAGCAGTACTTC.

The gene calls are TRBV18 and TRBJ2-1, with TRBD2 matching over 8 bases. From germline, CDR1 is KGHSH and CDR2 LQKENI. The CDR3 is 15 amino acids. V trimming: 1 base; J trimming: 5 bases; junction bases outside the gene matches: 4. This chain's CDR3 is CASSPRVAGNNEQFF. The CDR3 region has the DNA TGTGCCAGCTCACCACGGGTAGCGGGAAACAATGAGCAGTTCTTC.

The chain combines TRBV28 with TRBJ2-7, with D tentatively TRBD2 (6 bases). V was clipped by 7 bases and J by 7 bases, with 17 bases between them. CDR1 MDHEN and CDR2 SYDVKM come from the germline V gene. The CDR3 contains 13 residues. CDR3 in amino acids: CASNWPGGVEQYF. The CDR3 DNA reads TGTGCCAGCAATTGGCCCGGGGGAGTTGAGCAGTACTTC. The entire variable domain, with the rest obtained from reference TRBV28 and TRBJ2-7, is as follows: DVKVTQSSRYLVKRTGEKVFLECVQDMDHENMFWYRQDPGLGLRLIYFSYDVKMKEKGDIPEGYSVSREKKERFSLILESASTNQTSMYLCASNWPGGVEQYFGPGTRLTVT.

The chain combines TRBV28 with TRBJ2-7; TRBD2 matches at 7 bases. The V segment lost 5 bases and the J segment 2 bases; nucleotides outside the gene matches: 12. CDR1 is MDHEN and CDR2 is SYDVKM in the germline V gene. CDR3 length: 16 residues. CDR3 sequence reads: CASSLYQRERTYEQYF. The DNA for the CDR3 is TGTGCCAGCAGTCTTTACCAGCGGGAACGAACCTACGAGCAGTACTTC.

This chain joins TRBV5-8 and TRBJ2-7; TRBD1 might be the D (5 bases). The CDR3 is 15 amino acids. CDR1 SGHTS and CDR2 YDEGEE come from the germline V gene. V shed 7 bases and J shed 0 bases, with 17 bases lying between them. The CDR3 DNA follows: TGTGCCAGCCCCGTCGTGGACACCAGCTCCTACGAGCAGTACTTC. It yields the protein CASPVVDTSSYEQYF.

The chain recombines TRBV10-3 with TRBJ1-1; D not resolved. Trimming left V 3 bases short and J 1 base short, with 9 bases between. This CDR3 contains 14 residues. CDR1 and CDR2 from the germline V gene are ENHRY and SYGVKD. The CDR3 sequence: CAISDNSKNTEAFF. Written as DNA, the CDR3 is TGTGCCATCAGTGACAACAGCAAGAACACTGAAGCTTTCTTT.

The chain recombines TRBV28 with TRBJ2-7; 7 nucleotides agree with TRBD1. Per germline, CDR1 MDHEN and CDR2 SYDVKM. The CDR3 sequence is 15 residues long. J lost 6 bases, V lost 4 bases, and 12 bases had no gene match. CDR3 region: CASSSPTGTLSEQYF. The CDR3 bases are TGTGCCAGCAGTTCACCGACAGGGACCCTCTCCGAGCAGTACTTC.

V usage is TRBV27 and J usage is TRBJ2-4; 7 bases match TRBD1. Germline CDR1 MNHEY, CDR2 SMNVEV (reference sequence). With 3 bases clipped from V and 5 bases from J, the junction kept 1 base outside the gene matches. This CDR3 is built from 13 residues. The CDR3 spells CASSFTGENIQYF. For the CDR3, the DNA is TGTGCCAGCAGTTTTACAGGGGAAAACATTCAGTACTTC.

The CDR3 coding sequence is TGTGCCAGCAGTTTAAGCAGGGGGTTCGACAATGAGCAGTTCTTC. Its translation: CASSLSRGFDNEQFF. The V gene is TRBV27, the J gene TRBJ2-1; 7 positions match TRBD1. J lost 5 bases, V lost 2 bases, and 6 bases had no gene match. This CDR3 has 15 residues. The germline gives CDR1 MNHEY, CDR2 SMNVEV (reference sequence).

V gene TRBV25-1 combines with J gene TRBJ2-5; TRBD1 is a possible D gene (6 bases). The germline CDR1 and CDR2 sequences are MGHDK and SYGVNS. Trimming left V 2 bases short and J 2 bases short, with 9 bases between. CDR3 length: 14 amino acids. The CDR3 here is CASSERGWQETQYF. CDR3 coding DNA: TGTGCCAGCAGTGAAAGGGGGTGGCAAGAGACCCAGTACTTC.

The gene calls are TRBV5-1 and TRBJ2-2; 10 bases line up with TRBD2. CDR1 is SGHRS, CDR2 YFSETQ, per germline. CDR3 length equals 14 residues. V lost 6 bases to trimming and J lost 6 bases; unmatched junction nucleotides: 5. CDR3 loop: CASTSGSTSGELFF. CDR3 nucleotide sequence: TGCGCCAGCACTAGCGGGAGTACGTCCGGGGAGCTGTTTTTT.

V usage is TRBV29-1 and J usage is TRBJ2-1, with 9 bases lining up with TRBD2. This CDR3 has 13 residues. Germline CDR1 and CDR2: SQVTM and ANQGSEA. J gave up 7 bases and V 7 bases, and 8 bases lay outside the gene matches. The CDR3 protein is CSGRGRAVNEQFF. CDR3 bases: TGCAGCGGCCGCGGGAGGGCCGTGAATGAGCAGTTCTTC.

J is TRBJ2-7 and V is TRBV5-4, with TRBD2 as a possible D gene (6 bases). Trimming removed 2 bases from V and 2 bases from J, with 11 bases in between. Looked up from germline, CDR1 is SGHNT and CDR2 is YYREEE (reference sequence). This CDR3 spans 14 amino acids. The CDR3 DNA sequence: TGTGCCAGCAGCTTTGGACTATCTCCCTACGAGCAGTACTTC. It specifies CASSFGLSPYEQYF.

Within the sample, this clone is medium-sized. At one end, the junction sequence differs from germline, possibly due to a read error. The chain uses TRBV13 and TRBJ2-5; possibly TRBD2 for D (6 bases). Germline loops: CDR1 PRHDT, CDR2 FYEKMQ (reference sequence). This CDR3 spans 16 amino acids. CDR3 amino acids: CASCFGRRGLGETQYF. The CDR3 DNA reads TGTGCCAGCTGCTTTGGCCGGCGGGGCTTGGGGGAGACCCAGTACTTC.

The chain couples TRBV9 to TRBJ1-2; TRBD1 agrees at 9 bases. The germline gives CDR1 SGDLS, CDR2 YYNGEE. The CDR3 runs 14 residues. Losses at the gene ends were 0 bases for V and 7 bases for J; bases not matched to a gene: 4. In DNA, the CDR3 is TGTGCCAGCAGCGTAGACAGGGGGCTAGGTGGCTACACCTTC. Residues: CASSVDRGLGGYTF.

V is TRBV14 and J is TRBJ2-7; 8 bases are a match to TRBD1. This CDR3 has 15 amino acids. V shed 0 bases, J shed 3 bases, and the junction held 4 bases outside the gene matches. Germline CDR1 reads SGHDN; CDR2 reads FVKESK. The CDR3 region has the DNA TGTGCCAGCAGCCAAGATTGGGACAGGCGCTACGAGCAGTACTTC. Protein product: CASSQDWDRRYEQYF.

The genes are TRBV18 and TRBJ2-7; 8 positions agree with TRBD1. With 6 bases clipped from V and 7 bases from J, the junction kept 11 bases outside the gene matches. CDR1 is KGHSH and CDR2 is LQKENI in the germline V gene. The CDR3 is 14 amino acids. DNA for the CDR3: TGTGCCAGCTCCCAGGGCCAGGGGGCGTGGGAGCAGTACTTC. Its translation is CASSQGQGAWEQYF.

The chain has TRBV7-2 and TRBJ1-5; TRBD1 might be the D (5 bases). This CDR3 region has 15 residues. V was shortened by 5 bases and J by 2 bases, with 13 bases between the two germline ends. The V gene's germline CDR1 is SGHTA and CDR2 FQGNSA. CDR3 sequence: CASSLSGMGNQPQHF. The CDR3 DNA reads as TGTGCCAGCAGCCTTTCAGGGATGGGCAATCAGCCCCAGCATTTT.